This T cell receptor beta chain came from a study of OX40 agonist ivuxolimab in advanced cancers. The V end lost 6 bases, the J end lost 5 bases, and 20 bases lay between the germline ends. The germline gives CDR1 SGDLS, CDR2 YYNGEE. The length of the CDR3 is 15 residues. TCRdb's copy holds only in-frame clones and misses some; the assay was immunoSEQ multiplex PCR. The sample has around 80,000 clones; over 80% are singletons. This clone appeared a single time. The chain carries TRBV9 and TRBJ2-5; the D gene is possibly TRBD2 (7 bases). The specimen was CD4+ or CD8+ T cells sorted from blood, collected in a trial of the OX40 agonist ivuxolimab. The sequence was collected from an adult with an advanced solid tumor such as melanoma, head and neck, liver or kidney cancer. The CDR3, as DNA: TGTGCCAGCAACCTAGGCGCGGGGGCAAGGGAGACCCAGTACTTC. It translates to CASNLGAGARETQYF.